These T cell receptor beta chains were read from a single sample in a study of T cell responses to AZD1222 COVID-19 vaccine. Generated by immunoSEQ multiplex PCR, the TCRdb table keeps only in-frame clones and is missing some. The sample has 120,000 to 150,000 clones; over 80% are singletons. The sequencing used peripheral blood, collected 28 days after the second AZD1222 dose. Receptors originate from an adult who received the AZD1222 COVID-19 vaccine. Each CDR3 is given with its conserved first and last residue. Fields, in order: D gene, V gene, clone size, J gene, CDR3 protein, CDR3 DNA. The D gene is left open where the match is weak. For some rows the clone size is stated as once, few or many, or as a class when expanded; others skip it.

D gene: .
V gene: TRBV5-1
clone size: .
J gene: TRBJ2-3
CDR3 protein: CASSFRDVADTQYF
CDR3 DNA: TGCGCCAGCAGCTTCAGGGATGTGGCAGATACGCAGTATTTT

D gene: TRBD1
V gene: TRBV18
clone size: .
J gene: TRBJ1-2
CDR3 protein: CASSLPRDSLYGYTF
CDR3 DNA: TGTGCCAGCTCACTCCCCAGGGACAGTTTATATGGCTACACCTTC

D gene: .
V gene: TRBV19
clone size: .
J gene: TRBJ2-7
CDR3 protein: CASSPGGTYEQYF
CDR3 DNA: TGTGCCAGTAGTCCCGGGGGCACTTACGAGCAGTACTTC

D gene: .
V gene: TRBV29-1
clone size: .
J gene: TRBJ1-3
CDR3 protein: CSVDDGSGNTIYF
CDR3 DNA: TGCAGCGTTGACGACGGCTCTGGAAACACCATATATTTT

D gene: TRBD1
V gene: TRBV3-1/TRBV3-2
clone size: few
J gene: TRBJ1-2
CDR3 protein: CASSLGTAGGYGYTF
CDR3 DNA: TGTGCCAGCAGCCTGGGGACAGCGGGCGGCTATGGCTACACCTTC

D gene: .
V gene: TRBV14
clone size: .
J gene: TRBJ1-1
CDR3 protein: CASSHRTLTGNTEAFF
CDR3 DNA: TGTGCCAGCAGCCACCGAACTTTGACGGGGAACACTGAAGCTTTCTTT

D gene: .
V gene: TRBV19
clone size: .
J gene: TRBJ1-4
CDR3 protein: CASTPGREAEKLFF
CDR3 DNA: TGTGCCAGTACGCCCGGACGGGAAGCCGAAAAACTGTTTTTT

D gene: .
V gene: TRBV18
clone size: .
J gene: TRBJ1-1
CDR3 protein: CASSPTENTEAFF
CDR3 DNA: TGTGCCAGCTCACCGACAGAAAACACTGAAGCTTTCTTT

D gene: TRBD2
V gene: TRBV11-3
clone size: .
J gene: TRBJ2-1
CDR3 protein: CASSIGPLKGLAGVVNEQFF
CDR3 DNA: TGTGCCAGCAGCATAGGGCCTCTTAAGGGACTAGCGGGAGTAGTAAATGAGCAGTTCTTC

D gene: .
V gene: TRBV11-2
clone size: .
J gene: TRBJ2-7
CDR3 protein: CASRPRDLRGIYEQYF
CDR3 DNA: TGTGCCAGCAGGCCCCGGGACCTAAGAGGGATCTACGAGCAGTACTTC

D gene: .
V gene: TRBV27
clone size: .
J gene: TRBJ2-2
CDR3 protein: CASSLYRRRTVSNTGELFF
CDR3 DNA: TGTGCCAGCAGTTTATACCGCCGCAGGACCGTTTCTAACACCGGGGAGCTGTTTTTT

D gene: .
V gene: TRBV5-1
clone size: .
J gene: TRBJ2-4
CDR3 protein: CASSLATGENIQYF
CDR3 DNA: TGCGCCAGCAGCTTGGCCACAGGAGAAAACATTCAGTACTTC

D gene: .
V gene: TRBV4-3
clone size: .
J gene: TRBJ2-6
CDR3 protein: CASSQETGSGANVLTF
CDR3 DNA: TGCGCCAGCAGCCAAGAAACGGGGTCTGGGGCCAACGTCCTGACTTTC

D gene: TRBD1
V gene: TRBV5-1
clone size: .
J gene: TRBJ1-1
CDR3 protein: CASSLRTGANTEAFF
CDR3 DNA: TGCGCCAGCAGCTTACGGACAGGGGCGAACACTGAAGCTTTCTTT

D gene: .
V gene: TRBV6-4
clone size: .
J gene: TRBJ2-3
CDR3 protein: CASSESPGGTDTQYF
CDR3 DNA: TGTGCCAGCAGTGAAAGTCCGGGAGGCACAGATACGCAGTATTTT

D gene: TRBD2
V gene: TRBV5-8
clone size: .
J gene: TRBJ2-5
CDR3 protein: CASSLASGAPWETQYF
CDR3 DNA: TGTGCCAGCAGCTTGGCTAGCGGGGCCCCTTGGGAGACCCAGTACTTC

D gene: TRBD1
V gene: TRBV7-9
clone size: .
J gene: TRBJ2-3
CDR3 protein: CASRTGTGRTDTQYF
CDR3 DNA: TGTGCCAGCAGGACCGGGACAGGACGCACAGATACGCAGTATTTT